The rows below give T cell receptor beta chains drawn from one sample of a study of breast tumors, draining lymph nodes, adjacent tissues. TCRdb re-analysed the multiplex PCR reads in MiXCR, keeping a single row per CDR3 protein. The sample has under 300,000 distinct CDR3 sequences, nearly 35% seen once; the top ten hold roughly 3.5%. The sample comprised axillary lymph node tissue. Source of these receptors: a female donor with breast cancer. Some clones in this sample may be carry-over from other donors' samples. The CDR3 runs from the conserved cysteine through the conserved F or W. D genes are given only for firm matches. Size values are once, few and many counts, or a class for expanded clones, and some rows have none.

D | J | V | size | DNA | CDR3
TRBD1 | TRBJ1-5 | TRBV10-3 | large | TGTGCCATCAGTGAAGGCAGGGGGATAGATCAGCCCCAGCATTTT | CAISEGRGIDQPQHF
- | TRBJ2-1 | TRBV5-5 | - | TGTGCCAGCAGCTACCTCGGACCAGTTGGGGATGAGCAGTTCTTC | CASSYLGPVGDEQFF
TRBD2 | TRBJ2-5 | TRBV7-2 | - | TGTGCCAGCAGCTTCGGGGGGGCCGGTATCCAGTACTTC | CASSFGGAGIQYF
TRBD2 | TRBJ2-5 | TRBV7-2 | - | TGTGCCAGCAGCCCAAAAGGTACTAGCGGAGCCCAAGAGCCCCAGTACTTC | CASSPKGTSGAQEPQYF
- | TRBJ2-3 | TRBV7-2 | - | TGTGCCAGCAGCCTCGGGTTTGAGGGAAAGTATTTT | CASSLGFEGKYF
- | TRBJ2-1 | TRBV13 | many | TGTGCCAGCAGCTTATATAGCGGCAATGAGCAGTTCTTC | CASSLYSGNEQFF
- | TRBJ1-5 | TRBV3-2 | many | TGTGCCAGCAGCCGAATGGGACAGGGCAATCAGCCCCAGCATTTT | CASSRMGQGNQPQHF
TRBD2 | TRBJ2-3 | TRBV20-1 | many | TGCAGTGCCCAGCGAGGGACTAGCGCTGCAGATACGCAGTATTTT | CSAQRGTSAADTQYF
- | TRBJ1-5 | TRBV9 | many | TGTGCCAGCAGCGTGGGCGGAGGAGGCAATCAGCCCCAGCATTTT | CASSVGGGGNQPQHF
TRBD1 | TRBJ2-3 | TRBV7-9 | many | TGTGCCAGCAGCTCTCGGGACAGTTATACGCAGTATTTT | CASSSRDSYTQYF
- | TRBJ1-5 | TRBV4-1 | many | TGCGCCAGCAGCCAAGAGGCAGGGAGTAAGAATCAGCCCCAGCATTTT | CASSQEAGSKNQPQHF
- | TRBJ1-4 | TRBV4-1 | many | TGCGCCAGCAGCCAAGTTGAGACAGCCTCGTGGGAAAAACTGTTTTTT | CASSQVETASWEKLFF
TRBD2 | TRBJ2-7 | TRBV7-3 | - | TGTGCCAGCAACTCCCCGGGACTAGCGGGAGATCGCGAGCAGTACTTC | CASNSPGLAGDREQYF
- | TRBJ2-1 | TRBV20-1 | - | TGCAGTGCTAGAGAAGGGGCGTATGAGCAGTTCTTC | CSAREGAYEQFF
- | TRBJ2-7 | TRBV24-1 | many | TGTGCCACCAGTGATTCGAACAGACCCTACGAGCAGTACTTC | CATSDSNRPYEQYF
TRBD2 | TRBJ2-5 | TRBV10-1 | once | TGCGCCAGCTCCGGCGGGGGGTTTGAGACCCAGTACTTC | CASSGGGFETQYF
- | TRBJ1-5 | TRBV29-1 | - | TGCAGCGTCGGACAAGGGAGTTTCAATCAGCCCCAGCATTTT | CSVGQGSFNQPQHF
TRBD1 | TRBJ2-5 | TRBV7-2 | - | TGTGCCAGCAGCTTCAATCCAACAGGGGGAGAGACCCAGTACTTC | CASSFNPTGGETQYF
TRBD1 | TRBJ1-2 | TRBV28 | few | TGTGCCAGCAGTTTATCTCGACAGGGACTTGGCTACACCTTC | CASSLSRQGLGYTF
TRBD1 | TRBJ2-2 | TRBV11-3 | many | TGTGCCAGCAGCACAGGACAGGAGAACACCGGGGAGCTGTTTTTT | CASSTGQENTGELFF
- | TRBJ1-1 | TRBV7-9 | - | TGTGCCAGCAGCTCCTTTCGGGGGCTAACGGTTAATGAGCCTTTCTTT | CASSSFRGLTVNEPFF
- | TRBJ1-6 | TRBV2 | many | TGTGCCAGCAGGGGGGGGATTGAATCACCCCTCCACTTT | CASRGGIESPLHF
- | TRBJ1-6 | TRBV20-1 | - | TGCAGTGCCGACCCGGGACACAATTCACCCCTCCACTTT | CSADPGHNSPLHF
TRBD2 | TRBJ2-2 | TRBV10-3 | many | TGTGCCATCAGTGACGAGGACCTAGCGGGACTGCTGACAAAGGAGCTGTTTTTT | CAISDEDLAGLLTKELFF
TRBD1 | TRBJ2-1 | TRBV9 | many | TGTGCCAGCAGCGCCGTTGGACAGGGAGGTGAGCAGTTCTTC | CASSAVGQGGEQFF
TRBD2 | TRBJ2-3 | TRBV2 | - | TGTGCCAGCAGTGCCACAGGACTGGGGAGGGCAAGGACGACGCAGTATTTT | CASSATGLGRARTTQYF
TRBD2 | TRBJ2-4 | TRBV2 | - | TGTGCCAGCAGTGGCCTCGGGACTACATCTTCCAAAAACATTCAGTACTTC | CASSGLGTTSSKNIQYF
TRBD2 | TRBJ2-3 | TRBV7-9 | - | TGTGCCAGCAGCTCGGGACTAGCGGGAGTTGGAGAAACAGATACGCAGTATTTT | CASSSGLAGVGETDTQYF
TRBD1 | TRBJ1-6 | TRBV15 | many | TGTGCCACCTCAAAAGGAGTGGGACAGGGTTGGTCACCCCTCCACTTT | CATSKGVGQGWSPLHF
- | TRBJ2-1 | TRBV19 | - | TGTGCCAGTAGTGCTTTTAGCTCCTACAATGAGCAGTTCTTC | CASSAFSSYNEQFF
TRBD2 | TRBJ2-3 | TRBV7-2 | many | TGTGCCAGCAGCCCCTTAGCGGGAGCCCGGGTAGATACGCAGTATTTT | CASSPLAGARVDTQYF
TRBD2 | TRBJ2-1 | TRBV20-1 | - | TGCAGTGCTAGAGAGACTAGCGGTGGGGCTGAGCAGTTCTTC | CSARETSGGAEQFF
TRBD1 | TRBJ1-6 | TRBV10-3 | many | TGTGCCATCAGTGAGTCGACAGGGCATAAGTCACCCCTCCACTTT | CAISESTGHKSPLHF
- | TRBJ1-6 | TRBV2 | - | TGTGCCAGCAGTGAAGAGGGCAGGGGTTCACCCCTCCACTTT | CASSEEGRGSPLHF
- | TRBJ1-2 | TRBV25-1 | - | TGTGCCAGCTTGTCGACACCGCCCTATGGCTACACCTTC | CASLSTPPYGYTF
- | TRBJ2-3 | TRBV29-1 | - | TGCAGCGTTGAGGGGGAGGACCAAGATACGCAGTATTTT | CSVEGEDQDTQYF
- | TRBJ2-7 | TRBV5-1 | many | TGCGCCAGCAGCTTGGGAGGCAGCCCAAACCCCTACGAGCAGTACTTC | CASSLGGSPNPYEQYF
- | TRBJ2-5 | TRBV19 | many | TGTGCCAGTAGTATAGGGGCAGGGTGGGGAGAGACCCAGTACTTC | CASSIGAGWGETQYF
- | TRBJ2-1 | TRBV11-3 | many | TGTGCCAGCAGTCGACCAGTACAGGGCTACAATGAGCAGTTCTTC | CASSRPVQGYNEQFF
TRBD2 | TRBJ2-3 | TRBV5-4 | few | TGTGCCAGCAGCTTGCCACCAGCGGGGGGCCGGGATACGCAGTATTTT | CASSLPPAGGRDTQYF
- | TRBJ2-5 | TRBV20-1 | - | TGCAGTGCTAAAGCCGGGGCCCAGTACTTC | CSAKAGAQYF
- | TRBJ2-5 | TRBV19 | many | TGTGCCAGTAGTATAGCGGCCAGGGTAACAGAGACCCAGTACTTC | CASSIAARVTETQYF
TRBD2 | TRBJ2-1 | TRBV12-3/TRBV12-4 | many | TGTGCCAGCAGCGGACTAGCGGGGAACAATGAGCAGTTCTTC | CASSGLAGNNEQFF
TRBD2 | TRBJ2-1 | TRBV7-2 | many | TGTGCCAGCAGCTTTACTAGCGGGAATTTCAATGAGCAGTTCTTC | CASSFTSGNFNEQFF
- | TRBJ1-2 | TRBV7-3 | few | TGTGCCAGCAGCTTAACGAGCCGGTCAGGGGATGGCTACCCCTTC | CASSLTSRSGDGYPF
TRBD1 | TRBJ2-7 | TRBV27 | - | TGTGCCAGCAGTACCCCCGGGACAGGCGAGCAGTACTTC | CASSTPGTGEQYF
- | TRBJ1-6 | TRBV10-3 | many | TGTGCCATCAGTGTAGACAGAAATTCACCCCTCCACTTT | CAISVDRNSPLHF
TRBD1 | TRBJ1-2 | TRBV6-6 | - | TGTGCCAGCAGTCCGGGACAGGCCGGCCTCGAGACTGGCTACACCTTC | CASSPGQAGLETGYTF